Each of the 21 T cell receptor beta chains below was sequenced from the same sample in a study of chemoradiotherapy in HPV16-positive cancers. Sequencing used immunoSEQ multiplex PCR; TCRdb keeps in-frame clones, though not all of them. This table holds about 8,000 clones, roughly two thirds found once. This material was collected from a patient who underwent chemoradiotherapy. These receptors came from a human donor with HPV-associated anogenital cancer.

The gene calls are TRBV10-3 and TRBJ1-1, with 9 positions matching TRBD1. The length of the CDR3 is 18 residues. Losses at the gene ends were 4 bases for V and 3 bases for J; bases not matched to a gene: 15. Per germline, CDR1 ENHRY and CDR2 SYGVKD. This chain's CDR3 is CAISAVQGQGVVHTEAFF. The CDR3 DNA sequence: TGTGCCATCAGTGCGGTTCAGGGACAGGGTGTTGTTCACACTGAAGCTTTCTTT.

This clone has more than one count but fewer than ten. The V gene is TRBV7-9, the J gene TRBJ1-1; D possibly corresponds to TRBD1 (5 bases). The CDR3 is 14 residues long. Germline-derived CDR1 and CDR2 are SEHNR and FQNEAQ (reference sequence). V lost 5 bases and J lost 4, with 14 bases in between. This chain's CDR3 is CASSLTMGVTEAFF. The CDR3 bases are TGTGCCAGCAGCCTTACTATGGGGGTCACTGAAGCTTTCTTT.

The DNA for the CDR3 is TGTGCCAGCAGCGTAGGCAGTATCGGCTACACCTTC. This sequence encodes CASSVGSIGYTF. The chain combines TRBV9 with TRBJ1-2; D unresolved. The CDR3 sequence is 12 residues long. Per the germline V gene, CDR1 is SGDLS and CDR2 is YYNGEE. Trimming took 0 bases from V and 8 from J, leaving 8 bases between them.

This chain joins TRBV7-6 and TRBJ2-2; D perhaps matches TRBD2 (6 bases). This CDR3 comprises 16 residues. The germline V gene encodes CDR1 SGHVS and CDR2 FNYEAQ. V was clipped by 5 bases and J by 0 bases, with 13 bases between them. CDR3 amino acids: CASSSRTIANTGELFF. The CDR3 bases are TGTGCCAGCAGCAGCCGGACTATTGCGAACACCGGGGAGCTGTTTTTT.

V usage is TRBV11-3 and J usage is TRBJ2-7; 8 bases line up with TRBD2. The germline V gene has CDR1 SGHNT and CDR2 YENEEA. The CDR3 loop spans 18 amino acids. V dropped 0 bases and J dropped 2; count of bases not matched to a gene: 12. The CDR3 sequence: CASSLERGGGLGAYEQYF. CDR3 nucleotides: TGTGCCAGCAGCTTAGAGAGAGGTGGGGGACTAGGAGCCTACGAGCAGTACTTC.

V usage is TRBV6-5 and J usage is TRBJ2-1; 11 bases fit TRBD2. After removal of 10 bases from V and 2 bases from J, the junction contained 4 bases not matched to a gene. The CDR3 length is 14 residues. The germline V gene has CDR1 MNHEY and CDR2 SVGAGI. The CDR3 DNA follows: TGTGCCACTACGACTAGCGGGGCCTACAATGAGCAGTTCTTC. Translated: CATTTSGAYNEQFF.

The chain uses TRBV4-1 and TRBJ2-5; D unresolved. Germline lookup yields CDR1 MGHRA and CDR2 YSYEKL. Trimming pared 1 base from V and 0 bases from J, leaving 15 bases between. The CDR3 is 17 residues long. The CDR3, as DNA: TGCGCCAGCAGCCAAGTAGAAGGAGCACTGAACCAAGAGACCCAGTACTTC. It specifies CASSQVEGALNQETQYF.

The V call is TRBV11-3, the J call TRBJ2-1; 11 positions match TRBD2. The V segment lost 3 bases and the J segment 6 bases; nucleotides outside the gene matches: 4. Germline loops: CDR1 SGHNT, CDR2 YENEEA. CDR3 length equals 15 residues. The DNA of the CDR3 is TGTGCCAGCAGCTTCGCTAGCGGGGGGCCCAATGAGCAGTTCTTC. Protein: CASSFASGGPNEQFF.

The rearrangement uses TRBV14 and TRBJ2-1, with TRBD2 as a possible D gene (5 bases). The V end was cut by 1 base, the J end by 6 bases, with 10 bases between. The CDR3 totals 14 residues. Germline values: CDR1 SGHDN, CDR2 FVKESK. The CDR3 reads CASSQVDGVNEQFF. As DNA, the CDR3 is TGTGCCAGCAGCCAAGTCGACGGGGTCAATGAGCAGTTCTTC.

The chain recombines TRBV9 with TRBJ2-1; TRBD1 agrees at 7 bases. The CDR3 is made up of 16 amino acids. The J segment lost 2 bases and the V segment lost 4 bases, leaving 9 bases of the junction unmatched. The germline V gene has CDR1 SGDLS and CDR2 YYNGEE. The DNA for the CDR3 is TGTGCCAGCAGCCGACAGACAGGGTATACCTACAATGAGCAGTTCTTC. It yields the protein CASSRQTGYTYNEQFF.

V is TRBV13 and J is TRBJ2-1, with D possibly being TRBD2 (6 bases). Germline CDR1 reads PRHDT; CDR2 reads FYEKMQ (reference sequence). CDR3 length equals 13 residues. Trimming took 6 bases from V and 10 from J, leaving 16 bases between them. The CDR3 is CASSWDSLREQFF. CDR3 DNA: TGTGCCAGCAGTTGGGACTCCCTGAGGGAGCAGTTCTTC. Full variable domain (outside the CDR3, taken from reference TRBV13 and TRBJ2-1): AAGVIQSPRHLIKEKRETATLKCYPIPRHDTVYWYQQGPGQDPQFLISFYEKMQSDKGSIPDRFSAQQFSDYHSELNMSSLELGDSALYFCASSWDSLREQFFGPGTRLTVL.

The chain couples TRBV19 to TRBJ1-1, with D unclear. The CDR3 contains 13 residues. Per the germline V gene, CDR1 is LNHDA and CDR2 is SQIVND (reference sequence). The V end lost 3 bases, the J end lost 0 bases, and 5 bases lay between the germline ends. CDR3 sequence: CASSMRVNTEAFF. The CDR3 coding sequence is TGTGCCAGTAGTATGAGGGTGAACACTGAAGCTTTCTTT.

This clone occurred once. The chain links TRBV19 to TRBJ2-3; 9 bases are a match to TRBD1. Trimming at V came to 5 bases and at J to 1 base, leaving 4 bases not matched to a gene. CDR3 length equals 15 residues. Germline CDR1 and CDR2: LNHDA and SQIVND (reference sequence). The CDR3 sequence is CASSRRTGGTDTQYF. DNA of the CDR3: TGTGCCAGTAGTCGACGGACAGGGGGCACAGATACGCAGTATTTT.

In nucleotides, the CDR3 is TGTGCCAGCAGCTTAGCGGGGGGCGCCCCCTACGAGCAGTACTTC. Its protein is CASSLAGGAPYEQYF. V usage is TRBV7-2 and J usage is TRBJ2-7; the D call may be TRBD1 or TRBD2 (6 bases each). In germline, CDR1 is SGHTA, CDR2 FQGNSA. Trimming left V 0 bases short and J 2 bases short, with 11 bases between. This CDR3 has 15 residues.

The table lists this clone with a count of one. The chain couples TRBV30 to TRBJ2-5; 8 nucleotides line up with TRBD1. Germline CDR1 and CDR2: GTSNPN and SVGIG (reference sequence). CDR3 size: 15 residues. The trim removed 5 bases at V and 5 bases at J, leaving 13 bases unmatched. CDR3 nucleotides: TGTGCCTGGCAAAGGTTTCAGGGGGCCGGGGAGACCCAGTACTTC. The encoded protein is CAWQRFQGAGETQYF.

CDR3 DNA sequence: TGTGCCAGCAGCTTAGCCTCTAACACAGGTAACACTGAAGCTTTCTTT. This gives the protein CASSLASNTGNTEAFF. V is TRBV13 and J is TRBJ1-1; the D gene is possibly TRBD1 (5 bases). Trimming took 1 base from V and 2 from J, leaving 14 bases between them. This CDR3 has 16 amino acids. Germline V gene data show CDR1 as PRHDT and CDR2 as FYEKMQ (reference sequence).

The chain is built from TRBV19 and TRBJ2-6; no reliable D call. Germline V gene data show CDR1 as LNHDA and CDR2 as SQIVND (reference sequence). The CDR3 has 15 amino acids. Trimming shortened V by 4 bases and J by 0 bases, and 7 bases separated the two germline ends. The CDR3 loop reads CASSRGSSGANVLTF. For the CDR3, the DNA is TGTGCCAGTAGTAGAGGTAGCTCTGGGGCCAACGTCCTGACTTTC.

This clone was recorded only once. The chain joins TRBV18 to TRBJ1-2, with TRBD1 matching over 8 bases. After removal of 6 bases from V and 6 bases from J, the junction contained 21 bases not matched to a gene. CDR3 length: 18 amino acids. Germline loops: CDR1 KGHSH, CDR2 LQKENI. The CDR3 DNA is TGTGCCAGCTCCCCCTATACAGGGGGTAACTTCCTCGTACATGGCTACACCTTC. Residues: CASSPYTGGNFLVHGYTF.

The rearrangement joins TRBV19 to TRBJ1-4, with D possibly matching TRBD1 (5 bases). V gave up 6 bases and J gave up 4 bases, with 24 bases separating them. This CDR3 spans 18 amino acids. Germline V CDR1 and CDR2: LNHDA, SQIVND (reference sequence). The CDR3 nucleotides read TGTGCCAGTAGCACACGGGACGGAGTAGGCAGAGATAATGAAAAACTGTTTTTT. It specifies CASSTRDGVGRDNEKLFF.

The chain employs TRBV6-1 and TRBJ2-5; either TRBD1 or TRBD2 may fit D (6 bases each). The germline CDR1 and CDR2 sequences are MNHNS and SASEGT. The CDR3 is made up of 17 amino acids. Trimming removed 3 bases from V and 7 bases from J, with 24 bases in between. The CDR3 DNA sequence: TGTGCCAGCAGTGAGGAGGGGGTTTTAGCTGGTGTATGGACCCAGTACTTC. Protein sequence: CASSEEGVLAGVWTQYF.

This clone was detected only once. The CDR3 bases are TGTGCCTATGCAACCAGGTCCGGTTGGCAAGAGACCCAGTACTTC. Residues: CAYATRSGWQETQYF. V usage is TRBV30 and J usage is TRBJ2-5, with no clear D. The V end lost 7 bases, the J end lost 2 bases, and 20 bases lay between the germline ends. The CDR3 covers 15 residues. Looked up from germline, CDR1 is GTSNPN and CDR2 is SVGIG (reference sequence).